Reported below is one T cell receptor beta chain. Constant-region reverse primers amplified full-length variable regions, followed by semi-nested Nested Universal Primer A PCR. TCRdb re-called the 5' RACE reads through MiXCR, storing one row per CDR3 protein. The data hold 40,000 to 65,000 distinct CDR3 sequences, with around 26% observed a single time. This CDR3 has 16 amino acids. Germline-derived CDR1 and CDR2 are SNHLY and FYNNEI. The ends lost 5 bases at V and 2 bases at J; junction bases unmatched: 8. The sequencing input was tumor-infiltrating naive CD4+ T cells sorted from the breast tumor. The subset: naive CD4+ T cells, CD4+CD45RA+CD25-. The gene calls are TRBV2 and TRBJ1-1; TRBD1 agrees at 10 bases. The sequence came from a female donor with breast cancer. CDR3 region: CASSLQGQGVNTEAFF. The CDR3 bases are TGTGCCAGCAGTCTCCAAGGACAGGGGGTCAACACTGAAGCTTTCTTT. Filled out from reference TRBV2 and TRBJ1-1, the complete variable domain reads EPEVTQTPSHQVTQMGQEVILRCVPISNHLYFYWYRQILGQKVEFLVSFYNNEISEKSEIFDDQFSVERPDGSNFTLKIRSTKLEDSAMYFCASSLQGQGVNTEAFFGQGTRLTVV.